Presented here are 6 T cell receptor beta chains from one specimen sequenced in a study of immune heterogeneity within non-small cell lung tumors. For each sample, template was approximately 0.6 ug of bulk tumor genomic DNA. Biopsy collection occurred during surgery, with several far-apart biopsies per primary tumor. Enrolled patients presented with newly diagnosed, previously untreated non-small cell lung cancer and underwent curative surgery. The authors amplified TCR beta CDR3 by multiplex PCR with 32 V and 13 J primers. In TCRdb, the multiplex PCR reads were re-called with MiXCR into one record per CDR3 protein. This table holds just under 2,000 distinct CDR3 sequences, 25% to 30% found once. The sequencing sample was made of lung tumor tissue. These receptors were collected from a woman aged 50 to 60 with non-small cell lung cancer.

V is TRBV20-1 and J is TRBJ2-5; no clear D gene. V lost 6 bases and J lost 2, with 13 bases in between. This CDR3 comprises 13 residues. Germline assignment: CDR1 DFQATT and CDR2 SNEGSKA (reference sequence). The CDR3 here is CSATLSRQETQYF. The CDR3 nucleotides read TGCAGTGCCACCTTAAGCAGACAAGAGACCCAGTACTTC.

By share of the sample, this clonotype is large. The chain employs TRBV11-2 and TRBJ2-7, with 7 bases identical to TRBD1. The trim removed 3 bases at V and 2 bases at J, leaving 7 bases unmatched. Germline V CDR1 and CDR2: SGHAT, FQNNGV. This CDR3 comprises 15 residues. CDR3 bases: TGTGCCAGCAGCTTTTACGGGACAGAAACCTACGAGCAGTACTTC. Translated, it gives CASSFYGTETYEQYF. Using reference TRBV11-2 and TRBJ2-7 for the parts outside the CDR3, the full variable domain is EAGVAQSPRYKIIEKRQSVAFWCNPISGHATLYWYQQILGQGPKLLIQFQNNGVVDDSQLPKDRFSAERLKGVDSTLKIQPAKLEDSAVYLCASSFYGTETYEQYFGPGTRLTVT.

The chain employs TRBV7-9 and TRBJ2-7; D unresolved. Germline V gene lookup returns CDR1 SEHNR and CDR2 FQNEAQ (reference sequence). This CDR3 is 11 amino acids long. With 7 bases removed from V and 4 bases from J, the gap between germline ends came to 8 bases. The CDR3 DNA follows: TGTGCCAGCACGGATGGATACGAGCAGTACTTC. Its translation is CASTDGYEQYF. Variable domain in full (rest from reference TRBV7-9 and TRBJ2-7): DTGVSQNPRHKITKRGQNVTFRCDPISEHNRLYWYRQTLGQGPEFLTYFQNEAQLEKSRLLSDRFSAERPKGSFSTLEIQRTEQGDSAMYLCASTDGYEQYFGPGTRLTVT.

This clonotype is judged large. The rearrangement links TRBV30 to TRBJ2-3; TRBD2 matches at 7 bases. Germline lookup yields CDR1 GTSNPN and CDR2 SVGIG (reference sequence). The CDR3 is 14 amino acids. V lost 4 bases, J lost 7 bases, and 11 bases stayed unmatched. This chain's CDR3 is CAWTPGAGRNTQYF. The CDR3 DNA sequence: TGTGCCTGGACCCCCGGAGCGGGAAGGAATACGCAGTATTTT.

The CDR3 loop is CASSMGLALNEQFF. CDR3 in DNA: TGTGCCAGTAGTATGGGCCTAGCGCTCAATGAGCAGTTCTTC. J is TRBJ2-1 and V is TRBV19; possibly TRBD2 for D (6 bases). The germline V and J ends were trimmed by 3 bases and 6 bases, with 12 bases remaining between them. The germline gives CDR1 LNHDA, CDR2 SQIVND (reference sequence). This CDR3 has 14 residues.

This clonotype was observed a few times. J is TRBJ2-1 and V is TRBV12-3 or TRBV12-4; the match to TRBD2 covers 8 bases. The V gene end was trimmed by 6 bases and the J gene end by 0 bases; junction bases not matched to a gene: 4. This CDR3 has 15 residues. The CDR3 reads CASRQSGSSYNEQFF. CDR3 sequence (DNA): TGTGCCAGCAGACAAAGCGGGAGCTCCTACAATGAGCAGTTCTTC.